This T cell receptor (beta chain) was sequenced during a study of blood T cells in healthy people across ages. A sample-barcoded 5' primer and a J-beta primer mix were used in a second PCR of roughly 6 to 11 cycles. TCRdb analysed the 5' RACE reads with MiXCR anew, one entry per CDR3 protein. The table includes 1.2 million to 1.5 million distinct CDR3 sequences, 45% to 70% detected once. Sequencing input: blood. The receptor was isolated from a man aged 18 to 29 in good health.

The CDR3 DNA reads TGCAGTGCTAGAGAAGAGGTCTTGGGGAGTAACTATGGCTACACCTTC. Protein: CSAREEVLGSNYGYTF. J is TRBJ1-2 and V is TRBV20-1; D is unresolved. This CDR3 is 16 amino acids long. Trimming shortened V by 0 bases and J by 1 base, and 15 bases separated the two germline ends. Germline V gives CDR1 DFQATT, CDR2 SNEGSKA (reference sequence).